This T cell receptor beta chain derives from a study of identical twins. TCRdb re-called the 5' RACE reads through MiXCR, storing one row per CDR3 protein. This repertoire shows 1,800,000 or so distinct CDR3 sequences, about 32% found once; its top ten account for approximately 0.29%. The length of the CDR3 is 15 residues. Germline V CDR1 and CDR2: DFQATT, SNEGSKA (reference sequence). Trimming took 0 bases from V and 10 from J; bases not matched to a gene: 5. Healthy Caucasians made up all donors. The clonotype comes from a newborn girl in good health. Source material: cord blood. The chain recombines TRBV20-1 with TRBJ1-6; 11 nucleotides line up with TRBD1. Written as DNA, the CDR3 is TGCAGTGCTAGAGATGGGACAGGGGGAGGATCACCCCTCCACTTT. It yields the protein CSARDGTGGGSPLHF.